This T cell receptor beta chain is from a study of blood T cell repertoires in COVID-19. J was trimmed by 7 bases and V by 3 bases; bases with no gene match: 8. The CDR3 spans 16 residues. CDR1 and CDR2 (germline): LNHDA, SQIVND (reference sequence). Clones were sequenced by immunoSEQ multiplex PCR, and TCRdb holds only the in-frame ones, with some missing. The repertoire includes about 120,000 clones, under 80% of them detected once, and 2.3% sits in the top ten. The chain uses TRBV19 and TRBJ1-6, with 8 bases fitting TRBD1. This TCR was sampled from a man aged 70-80 years with acute or convalescent COVID-19. The specimen sequenced was peripheral blood. The DNA for the CDR3 is TGTGCCAGTAGTATTCTCTCCGGGACAGGCAATTCACCCCTCCACTTT. It translates to CASSILSGTGNSPLHF.